This T cell receptor beta chain appears in the sequencing data of a study of blood T cell repertoires in COVID-19. Study at large: Sample material is recorded as cDNA or gDNA derived from T cells, B-cell-depleted T cells, or PBMCs.

CDR1 KGHDR and CDR2 SFDVKD come from the germline V gene. Trimming pared 3 bases from V and 7 bases from J, leaving 11 bases between. This CDR3 comprises 13 residues. In the authors' methods: Amplification with reference gene primers provided the estimates of nucleated cell counts. The protocol was immunoSEQ multiplex PCR, while the TCRdb copy is restricted to in-frame clones and leaves out a portion. Clone size and the V and J calls come from that table; the DNA yielded D and trimming. This sample has fewer than 50,000 clones, with nearly 90% found just once. The V gene is TRBV24-1, the J gene TRBJ1-1; maybe TRBD1 (5 bases). The origin of this receptor is a man aged 55 to 69 with active or convalescent COVID-19. Sequenced material: peripheral blood. In DNA, the CDR3 is TGTGCCACCAGTGATGGGGCGGGGGATGAAGCTTTCTTT. It codes for CATSDGAGDEAFF.